This T cell receptor (beta chain) was sequenced during a study of blood T cell repertoires in COVID-19 (dated by TCRdb to about 2020). Study-level background: Samples covering the acute and convalescent phases of COVID-19 were provided by collaborators in the United States, Italy and Spain. Nearly every sample came with metadata listing a de-identified subject ID, COVID-19 status, age in years and sex. Deeply sampled blood TCRbeta repertoires from subjects exposed to, actively infected with, or recovered from COVID-19 were included in the dataset. The prospective study material was composed of cDNA or gDNA derived from T cells, B-cell-depleted T cells, or PBMCs. The samples were drawn from two sources: the first 160 participants of the ongoing ImmuneRACE study, and fewer than 1,500 subjects contributed by 6 global collaborators. Where HLA class I and class II types were available, the types were taken from metadata supplied by the sample provider, not from assay-based typing. The repertoires were made available in a free public database intended to serve as a resource for research on the immune response to SARS-CoV-2.

Broad study findings and their caveats: The amount of clinical and demographic metadata varied by source and participant and was provided uncurated.

From a lookup of the germline V gene, CDR1 and CDR2 are MDHEN and SYDVKM. Including cysteine and phenylalanine, the CDR3 has 16 amino acids. Solely the CDR3 DNA is kept, with 48 bases framed from the first base. V trim: 5 bases; J trim: 0 bases; unmatched bases: 6. Concerning this clone itself: The clone's antigen remains unknown. No clone much larger than this one lies a single base away; base qualities are absent.

The immunoSEQ Assay, a bias-controlled multiplex PCR, was used to amplify TCRbeta CDR3 regions from genomic DNA. Under the source paper's analysis protocol: Nucleated cell counts per sample were estimated from amplification of reference gene primers within the assay. To quantify the absolute abundance of each unique TCRbeta CDR3 rearrangement, sequence reads were collapsed and filtered. Productive Simpson clonality was computed per sample as the square root of Simpson's diversity index over productive rearrangements. Imported from immuneACCESS, the table was reduced by TCRdb to in-frame sequences with V and J called. These copies leave out some clones; in studies compared against another copy, an unresolved V gene accounts for under half, and the cause of the remainder is not known. That table gives V, J and clone size, and the DNA gave D and trimming. The sample table records more than 85,000 clones; around 78% of these occur just once. About 20% of the sample comes from the top ten.

Collaborating institutions collected whole blood in K2EDTA tubes following their own protocols. For TCRbeta analysis, collaborators shipped samples in one of three forms: frozen whole blood, isolated PBMCs, or DNA extracted from either of those sample types. Rearrangement joined TRBV28 to TRBJ2-1, and 8 junctional nucleotides match TRBD1. The sequenced material came from peripheral blood. This sequence was found in an older woman with acute or convalescent COVID-19. The CDR3 reads as follows: CASSPLGTGSYNEQFF. In nucleotide form, the sequence is TGTGCCAGCAGTCCCCTCGGGACAGGCTCCTACAATGAGCAGTTCTTC.